This passage covers 9 T cell receptor beta chains from one sample sequenced in a study of shared clonotypes between healthy human individuals. The repertoire was sequenced with immunoSEQ multiplex PCR; TCRdb's copy has only in-frame clones and lacks some. This table holds about 1.4 million clones, roughly 96% found once. The sample comprised naive CD4+ T cells sorted from blood. Subset: CD45RA+ positively selected. These receptors were obtained from a man younger than 40 in good health.

J is TRBJ1-6 and V is TRBV6-1; TRBD1 is a possible D gene (5 bases). The CDR3 loop spans 15 amino acids. V gave up 2 bases and J gave up 6 bases, with 11 bases separating them. CDR1 is MNHNS and CDR2 is SASEGT in the germline V gene. The CDR3 sequence is CASSEFGRANSPLHF. CDR3 DNA sequence: TGTGCCAGCAGTGAATTCGGCAGGGCTAATTCACCCCTCCACTTT.

CDR3 sequence (DNA): TGTGCCAGCAGCTTTCAACTAGCGGGCTACAATGAGCAGTTCTTC. Translating it yields CASSFQLAGYNEQFF. The chain has TRBV7-9 and TRBJ2-1; 9 nucleotides line up with TRBD2. V lost 3 bases and J lost 3; bases outside the gene matches: 3. The CDR3 has 15 amino acids. Germline-derived CDR1 and CDR2 are SEHNR and FQNEAQ (reference sequence).

The chain recombines TRBV7-9 with TRBJ2-1; D ambiguous. The CDR3 loop spans 15 amino acids. V was cut by 1 base and J by 5 bases, with 12 bases left in between. Germline V lookup: CDR1 SEHNR, CDR2 FQNEAQ (reference sequence). This chain's CDR3 is CASSLGRAYHNEQFF. CDR3 DNA: TGTGCCAGCAGCTTAGGTCGGGCCTATCACAATGAGCAGTTCTTC. The variable domain in full, with the rest retrieved from reference TRBV7-9 and TRBJ2-1, is DTGVSQNPRHKITKRGQNVTFRCDPISEHNRLYWYRQTLGQGPEFLTYFQNEAQLEKSRLLSDRFSAERPKGSFSTLEIQRTEQGDSAMYLCASSLGRAYHNEQFFGPGTRLTVL.

The J gene is TRBJ2-3, the V gene TRBV7-2, with D perhaps matching TRBD2 (6 bases). The germline V and J ends were trimmed by 3 bases and 5 bases, with 18 bases remaining between them. Germline V gene data show CDR1 as SGHTA and CDR2 as FQGNSA. The CDR3 is made up of 16 amino acids. DNA for the CDR3: TGTGCCAGCAGCTTTCTTGCGGGACGCTGGGGAGATACGCAGTATTTT. Encoded protein: CASSFLAGRWGDTQYF.

The J gene is TRBJ2-2, the V gene TRBV6-1; the match to TRBD2 covers 7 bases. Germline CDR1 is MNHNS and CDR2 is SASEGT. The CDR3 has 16 amino acids. V was clipped by 1 base and J by 6 bases; unmatched bases: 8. The CDR3 spells CASSEGRQTSSGELFF. For the CDR3, the DNA is TGTGCCAGCAGTGAAGGACGCCAGACTAGCTCCGGGGAGCTGTTTTTT.

This sequence joins TRBV27 and TRBJ2-7, with D possibly TRBD1 on 6 matching bases. Looked up from germline, CDR1 is MNHEY and CDR2 is SMNVEV (reference sequence). The CDR3 runs 11 residues. Deletions cut 4 bases from V and 5 bases from J, with 6 bases between. CDR3 DNA: TGTGCCAGCAGTTCAGGGGACGAGCAGTACTTC. It translates to CASSSGDEQYF.

This chain uses TRBV27 with TRBJ1-5, with a tentative D call TRBD1 (5 bases). The CDR3 is 16 amino acids. The germline gives CDR1 MNHEY, CDR2 SMNVEV (reference sequence). The germline V and J ends were trimmed by 4 bases and 7 bases, with 20 bases remaining between them. CDR3 residues: CASSWGRGRGIQPQHF. CDR3 nucleotide sequence: TGTGCCAGCAGTTGGGGTAGAGGGAGGGGCATCCAGCCCCAGCATTTT.

The CDR3 loop reads CASSHRTGGEVTEAFF. CDR3 bases: TGTGCCAGCAGCCACCGGACAGGGGGAGAAGTCACTGAAGCTTTCTTT. The rearrangement uses TRBV4-2 and TRBJ1-1, with TRBD1 matching over 10 bases. Germline lookup yields CDR1 LGHNA and CDR2 YNFKEQ. Trimming removed 3 bases from V and 4 bases from J; junction bases left unmatched: 8. The CDR3 is made up of 16 amino acids.

The chain combines TRBV7-3 with TRBJ2-5; no reliable D call. Germline V gene data show CDR1 as SGHTA and CDR2 as FQGTGA. Trimming cost V 5 bases and J 5 bases, with 18 bases left between them. The CDR3 runs 15 residues. CDR3 bases: TGTGCCAGCAGCCCTGCTCGGTCGGTAGTGGAGACCCAGTACTTC. Translated, it gives CASSPARSVVETQYF.